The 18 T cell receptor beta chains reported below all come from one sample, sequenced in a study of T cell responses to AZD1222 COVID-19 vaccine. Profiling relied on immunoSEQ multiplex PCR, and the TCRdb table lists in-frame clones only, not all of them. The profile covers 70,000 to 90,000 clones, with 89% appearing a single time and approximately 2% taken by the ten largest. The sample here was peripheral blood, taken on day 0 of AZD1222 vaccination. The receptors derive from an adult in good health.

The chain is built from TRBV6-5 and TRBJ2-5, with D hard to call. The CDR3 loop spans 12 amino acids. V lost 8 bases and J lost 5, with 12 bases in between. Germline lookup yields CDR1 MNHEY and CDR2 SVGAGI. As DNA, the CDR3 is TGTGCCAGCGGCGGAACCCTGGAGACCCAGTACTTC. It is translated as CASGGTLETQYF.

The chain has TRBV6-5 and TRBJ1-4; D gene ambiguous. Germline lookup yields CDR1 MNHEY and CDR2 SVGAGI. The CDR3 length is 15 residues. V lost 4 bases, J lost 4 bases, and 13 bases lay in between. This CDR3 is CASSSPRSDNEKLFF. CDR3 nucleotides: TGTGCCAGCAGTTCCCCTAGGTCGGATAATGAAAAACTGTTTTTT.

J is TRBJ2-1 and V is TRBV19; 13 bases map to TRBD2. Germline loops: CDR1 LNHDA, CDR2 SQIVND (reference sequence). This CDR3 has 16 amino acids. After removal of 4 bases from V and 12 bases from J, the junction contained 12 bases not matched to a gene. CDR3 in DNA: TGTGCCAGTAGTACCGGGACTAGCGGGACCGGACCGAGGCAGTTCTTC. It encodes CASSTGTSGTGPRQFF.

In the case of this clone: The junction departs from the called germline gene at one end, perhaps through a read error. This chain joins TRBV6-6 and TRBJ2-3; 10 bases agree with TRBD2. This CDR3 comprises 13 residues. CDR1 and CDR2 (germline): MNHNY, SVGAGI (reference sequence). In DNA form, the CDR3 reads TGTGCCAGCAGTTACTCGATGGGGACTAGCGATCATTTT. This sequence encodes CASSYSMGTSDHF.

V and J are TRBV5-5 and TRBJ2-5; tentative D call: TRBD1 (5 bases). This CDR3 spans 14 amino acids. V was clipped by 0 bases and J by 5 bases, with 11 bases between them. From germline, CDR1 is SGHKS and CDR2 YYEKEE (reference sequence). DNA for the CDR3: TGTGCCAGCAGCTTGGAGGGGCTAGGGGAGACCCAGTACTTC. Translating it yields CASSLEGLGETQYF.

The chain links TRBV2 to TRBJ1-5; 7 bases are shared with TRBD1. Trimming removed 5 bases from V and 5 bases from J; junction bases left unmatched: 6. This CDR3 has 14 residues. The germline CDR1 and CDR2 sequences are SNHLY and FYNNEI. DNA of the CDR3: TGTGCCAGCAGTAGACAGGGTAAGGATCAGCCCCAGCATTTT. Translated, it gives CASSRQGKDQPQHF.

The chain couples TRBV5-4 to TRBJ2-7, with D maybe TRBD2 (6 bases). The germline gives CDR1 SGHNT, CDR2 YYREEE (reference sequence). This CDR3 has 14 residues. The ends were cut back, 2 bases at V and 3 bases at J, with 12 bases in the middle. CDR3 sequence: CASSFAGRNYEQYF. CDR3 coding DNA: TGTGCCAGCAGCTTCGCAGGGAGGAACTACGAGCAGTACTTC.

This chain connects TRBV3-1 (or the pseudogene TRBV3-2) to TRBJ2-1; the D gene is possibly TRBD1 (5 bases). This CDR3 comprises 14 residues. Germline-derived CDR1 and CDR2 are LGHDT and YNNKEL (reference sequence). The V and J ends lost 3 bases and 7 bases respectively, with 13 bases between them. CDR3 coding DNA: TGTGCCAGCAGCCAGAGGCAGGGAAGGAATGAGCAGTTCTTC. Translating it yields CASSQRQGRNEQFF.

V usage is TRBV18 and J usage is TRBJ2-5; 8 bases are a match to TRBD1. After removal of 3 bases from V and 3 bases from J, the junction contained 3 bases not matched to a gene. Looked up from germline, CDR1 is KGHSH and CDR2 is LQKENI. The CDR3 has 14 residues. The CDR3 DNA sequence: TGTGCCAGCTCACCCCGACAGGGGAAAGAGACCCAGTACTTC. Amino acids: CASSPRQGKETQYF. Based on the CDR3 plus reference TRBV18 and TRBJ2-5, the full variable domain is NAGVMQNPRHLVRRRGQEARLRCSPMKGHSHVYWYRQLPEEGLKFMVYLQKENIIDESGMPKERFSAEFPKEGPSILRIQQVVRGDSAAYFCASSPRQGKETQYFGPGTRLLVL.

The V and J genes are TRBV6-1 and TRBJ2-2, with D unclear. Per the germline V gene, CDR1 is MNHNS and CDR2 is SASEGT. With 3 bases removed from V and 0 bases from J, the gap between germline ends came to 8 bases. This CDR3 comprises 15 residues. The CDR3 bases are TGTGCCAGCAGTGACCCCAGGACGAACACCGGGGAGCTGTTTTTT. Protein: CASSDPRTNTGELFF.

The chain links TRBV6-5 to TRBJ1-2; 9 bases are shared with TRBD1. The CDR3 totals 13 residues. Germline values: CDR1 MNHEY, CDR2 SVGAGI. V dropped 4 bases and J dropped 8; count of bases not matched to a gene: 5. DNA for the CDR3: TGTGCCAGCAGTTCCCGGGACAGGGCCGGCTACACCTTC. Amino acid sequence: CASSSRDRAGYTF.

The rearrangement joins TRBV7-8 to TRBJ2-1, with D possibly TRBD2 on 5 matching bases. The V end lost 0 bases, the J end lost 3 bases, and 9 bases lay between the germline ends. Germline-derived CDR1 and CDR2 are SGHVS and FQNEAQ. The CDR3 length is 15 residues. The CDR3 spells CASSLAGVSYNEQFF. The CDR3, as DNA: TGTGCCAGCAGCTTAGCGGGAGTTAGCTACAATGAGCAGTTCTTC.

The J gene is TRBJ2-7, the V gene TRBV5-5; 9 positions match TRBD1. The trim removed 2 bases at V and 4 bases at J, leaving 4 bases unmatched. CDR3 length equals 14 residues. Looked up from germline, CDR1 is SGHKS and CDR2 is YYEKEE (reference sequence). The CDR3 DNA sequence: TGTGCCAGCAGCTTCCCGGGACAGGGATACGAGCAGTACTTC. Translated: CASSFPGQGYEQYF.

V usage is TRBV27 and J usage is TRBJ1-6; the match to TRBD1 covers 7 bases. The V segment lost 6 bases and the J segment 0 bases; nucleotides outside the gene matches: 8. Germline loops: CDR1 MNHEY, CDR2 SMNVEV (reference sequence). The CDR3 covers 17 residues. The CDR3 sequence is CASRRDSASSYNSPLHF. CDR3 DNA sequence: TGTGCCAGCAGGAGGGACAGCGCAAGCTCCTATAATTCACCCCTCCACTTT.

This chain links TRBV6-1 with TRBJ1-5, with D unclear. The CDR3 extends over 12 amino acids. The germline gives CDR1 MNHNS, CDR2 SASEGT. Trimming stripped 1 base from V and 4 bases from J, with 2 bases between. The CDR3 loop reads CASSEGNQPQHF. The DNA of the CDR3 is TGTGCCAGCAGTGAAGGAAATCAGCCCCAGCATTTT.

Written as DNA, the CDR3 is TGTGCCAGCAGTGAGGGGACTAGCGGGATATCCGAGCAGTACTTC. It translates to CASSEGTSGISEQYF. The gene calls are TRBV2 and TRBJ2-7; 13 bases match TRBD2. The germline CDR1 and CDR2 sequences are SNHLY and FYNNEI. V shed 3 bases, J shed 6 bases, and the junction held 5 bases outside the gene matches. The CDR3 length is 15 residues. Together with reference TRBV2 and TRBJ2-7, the CDR3 gives the full variable domain: EPEVTQTPSHQVTQMGQEVILRCVPISNHLYFYWYRQILGQKVEFLVSFYNNEISEKSEIFDDQFSVERPDGSNFTLKIRSTKLEDSAMYFCASSEGTSGISEQYFGPGTRLTVT.

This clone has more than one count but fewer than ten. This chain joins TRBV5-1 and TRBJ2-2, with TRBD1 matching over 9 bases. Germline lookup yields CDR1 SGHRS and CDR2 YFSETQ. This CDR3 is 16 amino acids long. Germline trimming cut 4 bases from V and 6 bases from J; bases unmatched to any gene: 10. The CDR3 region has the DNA TGCGCCAGCAGCGACCCGGGACAGGGATCTTCCGGGGAGCTGTTTTTT. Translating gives CASSDPGQGSSGELFF.

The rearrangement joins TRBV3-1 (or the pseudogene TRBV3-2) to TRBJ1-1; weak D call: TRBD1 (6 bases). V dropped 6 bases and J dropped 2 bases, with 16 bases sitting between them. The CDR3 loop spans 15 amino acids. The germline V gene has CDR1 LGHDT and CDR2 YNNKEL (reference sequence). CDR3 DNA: TGTGCCAGCAGTTATACCTCGGGACACAACACTGAAGCTTTCTTT. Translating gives CASSYTSGHNTEAFF.